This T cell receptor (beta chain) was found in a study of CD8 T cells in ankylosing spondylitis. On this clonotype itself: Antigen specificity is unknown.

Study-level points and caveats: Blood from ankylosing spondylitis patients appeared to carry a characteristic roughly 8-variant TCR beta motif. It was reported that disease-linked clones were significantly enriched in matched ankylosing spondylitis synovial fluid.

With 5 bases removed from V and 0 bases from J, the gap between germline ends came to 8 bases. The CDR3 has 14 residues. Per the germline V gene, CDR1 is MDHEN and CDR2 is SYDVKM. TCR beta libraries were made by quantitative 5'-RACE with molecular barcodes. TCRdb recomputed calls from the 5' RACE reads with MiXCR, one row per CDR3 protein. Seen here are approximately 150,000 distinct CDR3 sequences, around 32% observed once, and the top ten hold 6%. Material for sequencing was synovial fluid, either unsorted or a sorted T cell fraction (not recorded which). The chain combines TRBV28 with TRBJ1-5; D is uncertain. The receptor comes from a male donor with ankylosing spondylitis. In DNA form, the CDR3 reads TGTGCCAGCAGTCATTACTATAGCAATCAGCCCCAGCATTTT. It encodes CASSHYYSNQPQHF.